This T cell receptor (beta chain) was sequenced for a study of human T cells and chemical hapten exposure. Study background: There were per-sample TCR yield variations, arising mainly from small pooled library volume differences.

Individual cDNA molecules in this library carried unique molecular identifiers. In the source study's methods: A typical sample had 75,000 to 100,000 TCRs, with about 23,224 to 750,000 overall. In TCRdb, the 5' RACE reads were re-called with MiXCR into one record per CDR3 protein. What appears here as the V and J calls and clone size reflects TCRdb's work, not the paper's. The data show 130,000 or so distinct CDR3 sequences, about 4.3% seen once. Study conclusions and caveats: Counts of TCRs above 1 in 1000 frequency stayed unchanged with DPC sensitization.

It was from unfractionated whole blood that total RNA was extracted. Germline CDR1 is SGHRS and CDR2 is YFSETQ. J lost 4 bases, V lost 3 bases, and 3 bases had no gene match. The CDR3 totals 15 residues. This clonotype was picked up many times. The antigen remains undetermined. This chain joins TRBV5-1 and TRBJ2-4, with 11 bases lining up with TRBD2. This TCR derives from a female donor in good health. The CDR3 protein is CASSSTSGAKNIQYF. Here the CDR3 DNA reads TGCGCCAGCAGCTCGACTAGCGGGGCAAAAAACATTCAGTACTTC.